These 5 T cell receptor beta chains share one sample of origin, sequenced in a study of blood T cells in healthy people across ages. The second PCR ran about 6 to 11 cycles with a sample-barcoded 5' primer and J-beta primers. Each CDR3 protein gets one entry after TCRdb re-called the 5' RACE reads with MiXCR. Among about 1.4 million distinct CDR3 sequences listed, approximately 60% were seen once. Sequencing input: blood. These TCRs come from a man younger than 35 in good health.

The chain has TRBV2 and TRBJ2-4; no firm D call. The DNA end is a closer match to TRBJ2-5, so the J assignment may be wrong. Germline CDR1 reads SNHLY; CDR2 reads FYNNEI. This CDR3 is 15 amino acids long. The DNA for the CDR3 is TGTGCCAGCAGTGAAGCGCTTGATTCCCAAGAGACCCAGTACTTC. Amino acids: CASSEALDSQETQYF.

J is TRBJ2-1 and V is TRBV3-1; weak D call: TRBD2 (6 bases). Germline-derived CDR1 and CDR2 are LGHDT and YNNKEL (reference sequence). The CDR3 sequence is 14 residues long. The V gene lost 4 bases and the J gene lost 4 bases, with 11 bases spanning the gap. The chain's CDR3 is CASSPRAGYNEQFF. CDR3 nucleotide sequence: TGTGCCAGCAGCCCGAGGGCGGGGTACAATGAGCAGTTCTTC.

The J gene is TRBJ2-1, the V gene TRBV7-9; D gene ambiguous. Germline V gene sequence: CDR1 SEHNR, CDR2 FQNEAQ (reference sequence). There are 12 residues in the CDR3. Trimming cost V 5 bases and J 5 bases, with 7 bases left between them. In DNA, the CDR3 is TGTGCCAGCAGCATTAAGAACAATGAGCAGTTCTTC. As protein: CASSIKNNEQFF.

The rearrangement uses TRBV6-1 and TRBJ1-4, with D unclear. The CDR3 sequence is 17 residues long. CDR1 is MNHNS, CDR2 SASEGT, per germline. Trimming cost V 1 base and J 4 bases, with 16 bases left between them. The CDR3 reads CASSEGIWAVVNEKLFF. The CDR3 nucleotides are TGTGCCAGCAGTGAAGGGATCTGGGCAGTTGTTAATGAAAAACTGTTTTTT.

This clonotype was observed a handful of times. This sequence joins TRBV4-1 and TRBJ2-1; 10 nucleotides match TRBD2. J lost 3 bases, V lost 1 base, and 18 bases had no gene match. CDR3 size: 21 residues. CDR1 is MGHRA, CDR2 YSYEKL, per germline. The CDR3 DNA follows: TGCGCCAGCAGCCAAGGGCGTACCGGTGGGACTAGCGTCCGTCTCTACAATGAGCAGTTCTTC. Translating it yields CASSQGRTGGTSVRLYNEQFF.